This TCR beta chain was sequenced during a study of blood T cell repertoires in COVID-19. Method: immunoSEQ multiplex PCR; TCRdb's copy keeps in-frame clones and lacks some. The data hold 300,000 to 400,000 clones, with 75% to 85% observed a single time. V gave up 6 bases and J gave up 2 bases; unmatched junction bases: 7. The germline V gene encodes CDR1 LNHDA and CDR2 SQIVND (reference sequence). This CDR3 contains 16 residues. The V call is TRBV19, the J call TRBJ2-3, with 11 bases lining up with TRBD2. The TCR sequence derives from a human donor in a cohort sampled during active COVID-19. The sample consisted of peripheral blood. For the CDR3, the DNA is TGTGCCAGTAGCTCACTAGCGGGGGAATTCACAGATACGCAGTATTTT. Its translation: CASSSLAGEFTDTQYF.